Below are 6 T cell receptor beta chains sequenced from a single sample in a study of blood T cell repertoires in COVID-19. Repertoires were generated with immunoSEQ multiplex PCR, while TCRdb's copy carries only in-frame clones and drops some. The sample holds fewer than 50,000 clones, 65% to 75% seen once. The specimen was peripheral blood. These receptors were obtained from a man between 70 and 80 years old with COVID-19, enrolled during active disease.

Only a few counts were recorded for this clone. The rearrangement joins TRBV4-1 to TRBJ2-7; 7 nucleotides agree with TRBD2. J was trimmed by 5 bases and V by 6 bases; bases with no gene match: 7. CDR1 is MGHRA, CDR2 YSYEKL, per germline. The CDR3 is 13 residues long. CDR3 coding DNA: TGCGCCAGCAGTGGGACTACCCTCCACGAGCAGTACTTC. It yields the protein CASSGTTLHEQYF.

The rearrangement links TRBV5-1 to TRBJ2-3; D perhaps matches TRBD2 (6 bases). V lost 2 bases and J lost 5, with 15 bases in between. This CDR3 is built from 15 residues. Germline assignment: CDR1 SGHRS and CDR2 YFSETQ. CDR3: CASSFGALGGDTQYF. DNA of the CDR3: TGCGCCAGCAGCTTCGGGGCTCTCGGGGGAGATACGCAGTATTTT.

The V and J genes are TRBV28 and TRBJ2-7; a weak D match, TRBD2 (5 bases). The CDR3 has 14 amino acids. The ends were cut back, 7 bases at V and 0 bases at J, with 13 bases in the middle. The V gene's germline CDR1 is MDHEN and CDR2 SYDVKM. As DNA, the CDR3 is TGTGCCAGCATCGGTCCGGGGAGCTCCTACGAGCAGTACTTC. It codes for CASIGPGSSYEQYF.

The chain couples TRBV6-5 to TRBJ1-6; D not certain. Germline CDR1 is MNHEY and CDR2 is SVGAGI. CDR3 size: 14 residues. The germline V and J ends were trimmed by 0 bases and 7 bases, with 7 bases remaining between them. The chain's CDR3 is CASSYSPGNSPLHF. The CDR3 DNA is TGTGCCAGCAGTTACTCTCCGGGGAATTCACCCCTCCACTTT.

This clone has only a few counts. This chain links TRBV12-5 with TRBJ2-2; D is unresolved. Germline loops: CDR1 LGHNT, CDR2 FRNRAP. There are 12 residues in the CDR3. V lost 9 bases and J 5 bases, leaving 10 bases between the germline ends. The CDR3 protein is CASSRETGELFF. In DNA, the CDR3 is TGTGCTAGCTCCCGAGAGACCGGGGAGCTGTTTTTT.

The rearrangement uses TRBV7-2 and TRBJ2-1, with D perhaps matching TRBD2 (5 bases). The CDR3 covers 13 residues. The germline V and J ends were trimmed by 3 bases and 8 bases, with 11 bases remaining between them. Germline V gene lookup returns CDR1 SGHTA and CDR2 FQGNSA. The CDR3 here is CASSFERAHEQFF. For the CDR3, the DNA is TGTGCCAGCAGCTTTGAGAGGGCCCATGAGCAGTTCTTC. The entire variable domain, with the rest obtained from reference TRBV7-2 and TRBJ2-1, is as follows: GAGVSQSPSNKVTEKGKDVELRCDPISGHTALYWYRQSLGQGLEFLIYFQGNSAPDKSGLPSDRFSAERTGGSVSTLTIQRTQQEDSAVYLCASSFERAHEQFFGPGTRLTVL.